What follows are 17 T cell receptor beta chains derived from one specimen sequenced in a study of cytomegalovirus exposure and HLA in healthy donors. PCR was performed using 60 Vbeta and 13 Jbeta primers. Assay: immunoSEQ multiplex PCR; the TCRdb copy retains only in-frame clones and omits some. The data show 150,000 to 200,000 clones, around three quarters seen once. Sequences were obtained from PBMCs. These receptors were taken from a man in his forties in good health and CMV-seronegative.

The CDR3 nucleotides are TGTGCCAGCATCGAGGGCACCGGGGAGCTGTTTTTT. Protein: CASIEGTGELFF. V and J are TRBV6-6 and TRBJ2-2, with a possible D match to TRBD2 (5 bases). There are 12 residues in the CDR3. Trimming stripped 7 bases from V and 4 bases from J, with 7 bases between. Germline values: CDR1 MNHNY, CDR2 SVGAGI (reference sequence).

The V and J genes are TRBV6-1 and TRBJ2-2, with 7 bases lining up with TRBD2. Germline V gene lookup returns CDR1 MNHNS and CDR2 SASEGT. Trimming removed 8 bases from V and 5 bases from J; junction bases left unmatched: 5. This CDR3 contains 13 residues. CDR3: CASDLSGTGELFF. DNA for the CDR3: TGTGCCAGCGACCTTAGCGGGACCGGGGAGCTGTTTTTT.

The chain carries TRBV9 and TRBJ1-2; 9 positions agree with TRBD1. V gave up 2 bases and J gave up 8 bases; unmatched junction bases: 10. In germline, CDR1 is SGDLS, CDR2 YYNGEE. This CDR3 spans 15 amino acids. The CDR3 DNA sequence: TGTGCCAGCAGCGTGGGACAGGGATCCGCGTTCGGCTACACCTTC. This encodes CASSVGQGSAFGYTF.

The genes are TRBV9 and TRBJ2-4; D may be TRBD1 (5 bases). The CDR3 length is 16 residues. CDR1 is SGDLS and CDR2 is YYNGEE in the germline V gene. V lost 3 bases to trimming and J lost 0 bases, with 13 bases between them. The CDR3 region has the DNA TGTGCCAGCAGCGCAGGGCCCATTTTAGCCAAAAACATTCAGTACTTC. Translated: CASSAGPILAKNIQYF.

This chain uses TRBV30 with TRBJ1-2; tentatively, D is TRBD1 (6 bases). Germline V CDR1 and CDR2: GTSNPN, SVGIG (reference sequence). Trimming shortened V by 5 bases and J by 4 bases, and 14 bases separated the two germline ends. The CDR3 runs to 13 residues. Here the CDR3 DNA reads TGTGCCTGGCAAACAGGGAACTTCTATGGCTACACCTTC. It encodes CAWQTGNFYGYTF. Variable domain in full (rest from reference TRBV30 and TRBJ1-2): SQTIHQWPATLVQPVGSPLSLECTVEGTSNPNLYWYRQAAGRGLQLLFYSVGIGQISSEVPQNLSASRPQDRQFILSSKKLLLSDSGFYLCAWQTGNFYGYTFGSGTRLTVV.

The gene calls are TRBV11-3 and TRBJ2-7; 10 bases fit TRBD1. This CDR3 region has 15 residues. The trim removed 1 base at V and 5 bases at J, leaving 5 bases unmatched. Per the germline V gene, CDR1 is SGHNT and CDR2 is YENEEA. The CDR3 reads CASSLVRQGADEQYF. The CDR3 DNA follows: TGTGCCAGCAGCTTAGTACGACAGGGGGCCGACGAGCAGTACTTC.

This sequence joins TRBV7-2 and TRBJ2-6, with a possible D match to TRBD1 (5 bases). Germline V gene data show CDR1 as SGHTA and CDR2 as FQGNSA. Trimming shortened V by 7 bases and J by 4 bases, and 14 bases separated the two germline ends. The CDR3 spans 15 residues. The CDR3 nucleotides are TGTGCCAGCAATCCCCAGGGATCCGGGGCCAACGTCCTGACTTTC. Its translation: CASNPQGSGANVLTF. The full variable domain, completed using reference TRBV7-2 and TRBJ2-6, is GAGVSQSPSNKVTEKGKDVELRCDPISGHTALYWYRQSLGQGLEFLIYFQGNSAPDKSGLPSDRFSAERTGGSVSTLTIQRTQQEDSAVYLCASNPQGSGANVLTFGAGSRLTVL.

This clone was found a few times. The chain has TRBV4-3 and TRBJ1-1, with TRBD1 identical over 7 bases. J lost 7 bases, V lost 2 bases, and 10 bases had no gene match. CDR3 length equals 15 residues. Germline CDR1 LGHNA, CDR2 YSLEER. This CDR3 reads CASSQPETGSNEAFF. CDR3 bases: TGCGCCAGCAGCCAACCCGAGACAGGGTCGAATGAAGCTTTCTTT.

The J gene is TRBJ2-5, the V gene TRBV18; D possibly corresponds to TRBD2 (7 bases). Per the germline V gene, CDR1 is KGHSH and CDR2 is LQKENI. Trimming took off 6 bases at V and 1 base at J, with 15 bases between the two ends. This CDR3 has 15 residues. In nucleotides, the CDR3 is TGTGCCAGCTCGCTGGGGGGGCACCGCCAAGAGACCCAGTACTTC. Its protein is CASSLGGHRQETQYF.

This rearrangement joins TRBV5-1 to TRBJ1-1, with 8 positions matching TRBD1. The V gene's germline CDR1 is SGHRS and CDR2 YFSETQ. V shed 0 bases and J 4 bases; nucleotides not matched to a gene: 8. This CDR3 contains 16 residues. This CDR3 reads CASSLAIQGGSTEAFF. Written as DNA, the CDR3 is TGCGCCAGCAGCTTGGCAATACAGGGGGGAAGCACTGAAGCTTTCTTT.

The J gene is TRBJ1-4, the V gene TRBV6-1, with 9 bases that match TRBD1. This CDR3 spans 16 amino acids. CDR1 is MNHNS and CDR2 is SASEGT in the germline V gene. V lost 3 bases, J lost 4 bases, and 6 bases stayed unmatched. CDR3 DNA: TGTGCCAGCAGTGATACAGGGGGCAGAGTTAATGAAAAACTGTTTTTT. As protein: CASSDTGGRVNEKLFF.

V gene TRBV25-1 combines with J gene TRBJ1-2; D perhaps matches TRBD1 (5 bases). CDR1 is MGHDK and CDR2 is SYGVNS in the germline V gene. CDR3 length: 16 residues. Trimming left V 4 bases short and J 3 bases short, with 18 bases between. The CDR3 nucleotides read TGTGCCAGCAGTGTTTCAGTAGTTATAGGGGACTATGGCTACACCTTC. Protein: CASSVSVVIGDYGYTF.

J is TRBJ1-3 and V is TRBV5-1; 7 bases map to TRBD1. The CDR3 has 12 amino acids. CDR1 and CDR2 from the germline V gene are SGHRS and YFSETQ. V dropped 4 bases and J dropped 9; count of bases not matched to a gene: 4. CDR3 bases: TGCGCCAGCAGCCCGACAGGGAGCACCATATATTTT. Translating it yields CASSPTGSTIYF.

V is TRBV5-1 and J is TRBJ1-2; 9 bases are shared with TRBD1. Germline V gene data show CDR1 as SGHRS and CDR2 as YFSETQ. Trimming removed 8 bases from V and 7 bases from J; junction bases left unmatched: 6. This CDR3 has 12 residues. The CDR3 DNA follows: TGCGCCAGTACAGGGGGCGCGGTTGGCTACACCTTC. This encodes CASTGGAVGYTF.

This sequence joins TRBV28 and TRBJ1-2; D gene ambiguous. Germline assignment: CDR1 MDHEN and CDR2 SYDVKM. The CDR3 spans 15 residues. Trimming pared 4 bases from V and 8 bases from J, leaving 20 bases between. The CDR3 region has the DNA TGTGCCAGCAGTTCCCTGTCCCGTGAAGCGCGAGGCTACACCTTC. Protein sequence: CASSSLSREARGYTF.

The V and J genes are TRBV15 and TRBJ1-1; the match to TRBD1 covers 7 bases. CDR1 and CDR2 (germline): LNHNV, YYDKDF (reference sequence). V lost 5 bases to trimming and J lost 6 bases; unmatched junction nucleotides: 12. The CDR3 runs to 15 residues. The CDR3 loop is CATSDGRQGAAEAFF. CDR3 DNA: TGTGCCACCAGCGACGGACGACAGGGAGCCGCTGAAGCTTTCTTT.

The chain employs TRBV19 and TRBJ2-1; 10 bases fit TRBD2. This CDR3 contains 14 residues. The V gene's germline CDR1 is LNHDA and CDR2 SQIVND (reference sequence). Trimming removed 6 bases from V and 5 bases from J; junction bases left unmatched: 4. CDR3: CASSRAGGHNEQFF. The CDR3 DNA follows: TGTGCCAGTAGCCGAGCGGGGGGGCACAATGAGCAGTTCTTC. The whole variable domain, remainder taken from reference TRBV19 and TRBJ2-1, is DGGITQSPKYLFRKEGQNVTLSCEQNLNHDAMYWYRQDPGQGLRLIYYSQIVNDFQKGDIAEGYSVSREKKESFPLTVTSAQKNPTAFYLCASSRAGGHNEQFFGPGTRLTVL.